The 11 T cell receptor beta chains below were found in one sample sequenced in a study of blood T cell repertoires in COVID-19. Measured with immunoSEQ multiplex PCR; TCRdb has only the in-frame clones, and not every one. Here the sample spans hundreds of thousands of clones, around 86% being singletons. The material sequenced was PBMCs or T cells enriched from blood (not recorded which). The origin of the receptors is a man aged 60 to 69 who had recovered from COVID-19.

The chain carries TRBV19 and TRBJ2-2, with 7 nucleotides matching TRBD1. The CDR3 extends over 15 amino acids. V lost 10 bases, J lost 4 bases, and 12 bases stayed unmatched. Germline lookup yields CDR1 LNHDA and CDR2 SQIVND (reference sequence). The CDR3 coding sequence is TGTGCCACCACGAGGAACAGGGGTGGCACCGGGGAGCTGTTTTTT. Translated, it gives CATTRNRGGTGELFF.

The chain couples TRBV7-9 to TRBJ2-5; no reliable D call. CDR1 and CDR2 (germline): SEHNR, FQNEAQ (reference sequence). The CDR3 runs to 12 residues. V was shortened by 5 bases and J by 4 bases, with 8 bases between the two germline ends. The chain's CDR3 is CASSIGLETQYF. The CDR3 DNA reads as TGTGCCAGCAGCATAGGGCTAGAGACCCAGTACTTC.

The chain has TRBV19 and TRBJ1-1, with D perhaps TRBD1 (5 bases). The CDR3 covers 14 residues. V shed 3 bases and J shed 5 bases, with 13 bases lying between them. CDR1 is LNHDA, CDR2 SQIVND, per germline (reference sequence). The CDR3 nucleotides read TGTGCCAGTAGTATCAGCGGGGCAGGGACTGAAGCTTTCTTT. Its protein is CASSISGAGTEAFF.

The J gene is TRBJ1-1, the V gene TRBV7-2; TRBD1 matches at 8 bases. Germline V gene sequence: CDR1 SGHTA, CDR2 FQGNSA. The CDR3 sequence is 18 residues long. After removal of 6 bases from V and 0 bases from J, the junction contained 15 bases not matched to a gene. CDR3 protein: CASRPRPGTGSMNTEAFF. CDR3 coding DNA: TGTGCCAGCAGACCCCGACCCGGGACAGGCTCTATGAACACTGAAGCTTTCTTT.

The chain joins TRBV5-8 to TRBJ2-1, with 9 nucleotides matching TRBD1. The J segment lost 9 bases and the V segment lost 4 bases, leaving 8 bases of the junction unmatched. The germline V gene encodes CDR1 SGHTS and CDR2 YDEGEE. The CDR3 spans 14 residues. The CDR3 nucleotides read TGTGCCAGCAGCCCGGGACAGGGAGGAGGTGAGCAGTTCTTC. It yields the protein CASSPGQGGGEQFF. The full variable domain, its missing parts supplied by reference TRBV5-8 and TRBJ2-1, is EAGVTQSPTHLIKTRGQQATLRCSPISGHTSVYWYQQALGLGLQFLLWYDEGEERNRGNFPPRFSGRQFPNYSSELNVNALELEDSALYLCASSPGQGGGEQFFGPGTRLTVL.

The chain links TRBV19 to TRBJ2-7; D is unclear. With 4 bases removed from V and 4 bases from J, the gap between germline ends came to 17 bases. The germline CDR1 and CDR2 sequences are LNHDA and SQIVND (reference sequence). CDR3 length: 15 amino acids. CDR3 nucleotide sequence: TGTGCCAGTAGTACCTTGACTGGTGATTTTTACGAGCAGTACTTC. It translates to CASSTLTGDFYEQYF.

The V and J genes are TRBV25-1 and TRBJ2-7; D is possibly TRBD1 (6 bases). Germline-derived CDR1 and CDR2 are MGHDK and SYGVNS. Trimming removed 1 base at V and 1 base at J, with 8 bases between. This CDR3 is built from 14 residues. The CDR3: CASSELGGSYEQYF. The CDR3 DNA reads as TGTGCCAGCAGTGAATTAGGGGGTTCCTACGAGCAGTACTTC.

This chain joins TRBV2 and TRBJ1-3; 8 bases are shared with TRBD1. The germline gives CDR1 SNHLY, CDR2 FYNNEI. The CDR3 has 14 amino acids. Unmatched junction bases numbered 5, after V lost 6 bases and J lost 4 bases. CDR3 bases: TGTGCCAGCAGGACCAGGGGGCAAGGAAACACCATATATTTT. This codes for CASRTRGQGNTIYF. Supplemented by reference TRBV2 and TRBJ1-3, the full variable domain reads EPEVTQTPSHQVTQMGQEVILRCVPISNHLYFYWYRQILGQKVEFLVSFYNNEISEKSEIFDDQFSVERPDGSNFTLKIRSTKLEDSAMYFCASRTRGQGNTIYFGEGSWLTVV.

J is TRBJ1-4 and V is TRBV9, with D tentatively TRBD1 (6 bases). The CDR3 spans 14 residues. Trimming took off 4 bases at V and 3 bases at J, with 10 bases between the two ends. Germline V gene data show CDR1 as SGDLS and CDR2 as YYNGEE. The CDR3, as DNA: TGTGCCAGCAGCCCATCAGGGGCTAATGAAAAACTGTTTTTT. Amino acids: CASSPSGANEKLFF.

V and J are TRBV9 and TRBJ2-1; D unclear. In germline, CDR1 is SGDLS, CDR2 YYNGEE. V lost 2 bases, J lost 0 bases, and 12 bases lay in between. The CDR3 consists of 16 residues. This CDR3 is CASSVLSQSSYNEQFF. The CDR3 region has the DNA TGTGCCAGCAGCGTCCTCTCACAGAGCTCCTACAATGAGCAGTTCTTC.

This chain connects TRBV6-5 to TRBJ2-3, with D perhaps matching TRBD1 (6 bases). Trimming removed 4 bases from V and 1 base from J, with 9 bases in between. The CDR3 covers 14 residues. The germline V gene encodes CDR1 MNHEY and CDR2 SVGAGI. CDR3 in DNA: TGTGCCAGCAGTTCCCGGACAGGCACAGATACGCAGTATTTT. Amino acids: CASSSRTGTDTQYF.